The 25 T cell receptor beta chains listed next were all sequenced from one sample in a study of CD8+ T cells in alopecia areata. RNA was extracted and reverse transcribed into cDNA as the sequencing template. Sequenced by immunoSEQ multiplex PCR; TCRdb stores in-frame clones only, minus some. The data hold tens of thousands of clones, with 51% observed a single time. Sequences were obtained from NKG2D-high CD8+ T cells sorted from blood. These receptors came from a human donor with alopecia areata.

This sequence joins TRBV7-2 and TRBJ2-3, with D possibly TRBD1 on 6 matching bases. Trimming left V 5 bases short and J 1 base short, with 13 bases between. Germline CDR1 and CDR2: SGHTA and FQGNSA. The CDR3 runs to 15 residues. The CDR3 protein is CASSPGVGGTDTQYF. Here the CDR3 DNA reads TGTGCCAGCAGCCCAGGGGTCGGAGGCACAGATACGCAGTATTTT.

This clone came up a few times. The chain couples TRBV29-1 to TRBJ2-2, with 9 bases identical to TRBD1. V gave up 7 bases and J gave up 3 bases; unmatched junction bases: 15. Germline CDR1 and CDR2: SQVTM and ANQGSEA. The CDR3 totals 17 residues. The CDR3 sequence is CSARGKIDRGDTGELFF. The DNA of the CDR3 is TGCAGCGCCCGGGGGAAAATAGACAGGGGGGACACCGGGGAGCTGTTTTTT.

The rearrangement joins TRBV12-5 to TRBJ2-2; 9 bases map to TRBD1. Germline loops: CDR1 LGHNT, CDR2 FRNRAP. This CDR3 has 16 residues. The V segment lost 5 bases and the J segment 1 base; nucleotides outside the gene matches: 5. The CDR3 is CASGPETGGNTGELFF. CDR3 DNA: TGTGCTAGTGGTCCGGAGACAGGGGGGAACACCGGGGAGCTGTTTTTT.

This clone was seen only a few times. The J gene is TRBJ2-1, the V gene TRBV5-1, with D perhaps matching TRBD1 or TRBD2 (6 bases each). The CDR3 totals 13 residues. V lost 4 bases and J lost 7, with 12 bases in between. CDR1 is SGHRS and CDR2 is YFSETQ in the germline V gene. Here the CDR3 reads CASSPEGDNEQFF. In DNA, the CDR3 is TGCGCCAGCAGCCCGGAGGGGGATAATGAGCAGTTCTTC.

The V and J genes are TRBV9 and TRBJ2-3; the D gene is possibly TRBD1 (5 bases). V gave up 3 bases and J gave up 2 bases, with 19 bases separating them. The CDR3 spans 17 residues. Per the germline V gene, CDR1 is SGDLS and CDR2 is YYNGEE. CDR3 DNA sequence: TGTGCCAGCAGCGCAGAGACAGATCCTTACAACACAGATACGCAGTATTTT. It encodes CASSAETDPYNTDTQYF.

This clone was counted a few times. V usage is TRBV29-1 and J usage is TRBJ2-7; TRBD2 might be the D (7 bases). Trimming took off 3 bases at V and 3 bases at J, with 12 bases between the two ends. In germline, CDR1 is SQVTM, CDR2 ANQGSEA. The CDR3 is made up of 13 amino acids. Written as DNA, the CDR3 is TGCAGCGTTGATACAGGGAGGGACTACGAGCAGTACTTC. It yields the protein CSVDTGRDYEQYF.

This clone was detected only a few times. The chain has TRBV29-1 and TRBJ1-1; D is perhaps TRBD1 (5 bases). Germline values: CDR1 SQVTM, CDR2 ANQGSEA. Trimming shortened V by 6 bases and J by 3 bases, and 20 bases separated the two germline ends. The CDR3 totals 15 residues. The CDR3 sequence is CSVKTQGTGDTEAFF. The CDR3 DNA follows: TGCAGCGTCAAAACTCAGGGAACGGGGGACACTGAAGCTTTCTTT.

CDR3 sequence reads: CASSLTGADEQYF. For the CDR3, the DNA is TGTGCCAGCAGCCTGACAGGGGCGGACGAGCAGTACTTC. The V gene is TRBV5-6, the J gene TRBJ2-7, with TRBD1 matching over 8 bases. Germline V gene sequence: CDR1 SGHDT, CDR2 YYEEEE. After removal of 4 bases from V and 5 bases from J, the junction contained 5 bases not matched to a gene. The CDR3 contains 13 residues.

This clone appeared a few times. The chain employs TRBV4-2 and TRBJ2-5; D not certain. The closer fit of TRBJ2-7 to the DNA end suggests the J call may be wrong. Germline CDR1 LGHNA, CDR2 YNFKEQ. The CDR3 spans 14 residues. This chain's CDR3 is CASSPSPAGYEQYF. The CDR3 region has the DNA TGTGCCAGCAGCCCCAGCCCCGCCGGGTACGAGCAGTACTTC.

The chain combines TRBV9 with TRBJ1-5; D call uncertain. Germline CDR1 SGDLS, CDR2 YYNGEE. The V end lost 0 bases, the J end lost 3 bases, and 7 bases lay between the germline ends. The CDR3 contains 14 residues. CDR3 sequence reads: CASSVGQVNQPQHF. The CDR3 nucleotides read TGTGCCAGCAGCGTAGGCCAGGTCAATCAGCCCCAGCATTTT.

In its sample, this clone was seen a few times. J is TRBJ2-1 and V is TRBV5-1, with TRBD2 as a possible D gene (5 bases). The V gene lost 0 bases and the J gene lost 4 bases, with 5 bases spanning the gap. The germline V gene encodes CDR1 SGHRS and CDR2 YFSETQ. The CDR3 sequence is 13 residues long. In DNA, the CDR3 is TGCGCCAGCAGCTTGGGGGAGTACAATGAGCAGTTCTTC. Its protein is CASSLGEYNEQFF. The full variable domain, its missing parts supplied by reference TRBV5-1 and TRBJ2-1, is KAGVTQTPRYLIKTRGQQVTLSCSPISGHRSVSWYQQTPGQGLQFLFEYFSETQRNKGNFPGRFSGRQFSNSRSEMNVSTLELGDSALYLCASSLGEYNEQFFGPGTRLTVL.

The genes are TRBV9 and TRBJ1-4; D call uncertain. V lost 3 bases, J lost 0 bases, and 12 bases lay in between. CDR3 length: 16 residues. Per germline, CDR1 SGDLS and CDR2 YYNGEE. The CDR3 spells CASSAGGGPTNEKLFF. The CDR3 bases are TGTGCCAGCAGCGCGGGCGGCGGACCAACTAATGAAAAACTGTTTTTT. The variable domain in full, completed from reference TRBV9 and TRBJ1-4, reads DSGVTQTPKHLITATGQRVTLRCSPRSGDLSVYWYQQSLDQGLQFLIQYYNGEERAKGNILERFSAQQFPDLHSELNLSSLELGDSALYFCASSAGGGPTNEKLFFGSGTQLSVL.

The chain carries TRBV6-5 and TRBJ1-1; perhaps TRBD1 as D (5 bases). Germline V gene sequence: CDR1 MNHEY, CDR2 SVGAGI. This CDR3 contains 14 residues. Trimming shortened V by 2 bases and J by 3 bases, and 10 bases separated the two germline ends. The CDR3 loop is CASSYGLGDTEAFF. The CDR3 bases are TGTGCCAGCAGTTACGGGTTAGGGGACACTGAAGCTTTCTTT.

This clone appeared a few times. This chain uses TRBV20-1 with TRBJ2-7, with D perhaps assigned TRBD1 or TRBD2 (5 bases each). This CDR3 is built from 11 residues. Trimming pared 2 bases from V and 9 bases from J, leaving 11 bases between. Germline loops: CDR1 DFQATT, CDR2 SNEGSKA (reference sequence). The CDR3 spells CSARSGQGQYF. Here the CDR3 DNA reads TGCAGTGCTAGATCGGGGCAAGGGCAGTACTTC.

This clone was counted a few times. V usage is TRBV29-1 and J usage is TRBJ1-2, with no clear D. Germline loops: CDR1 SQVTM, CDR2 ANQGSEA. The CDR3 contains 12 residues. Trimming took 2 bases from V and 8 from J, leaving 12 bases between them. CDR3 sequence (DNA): TGCAGCGTTGAAAGGGAGGAGCCCGGCTACACCTTC. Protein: CSVEREEPGYTF.

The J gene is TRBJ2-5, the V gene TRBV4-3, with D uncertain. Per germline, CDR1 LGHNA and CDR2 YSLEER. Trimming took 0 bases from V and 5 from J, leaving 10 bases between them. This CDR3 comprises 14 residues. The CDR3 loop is CASSQDRVRETQYF. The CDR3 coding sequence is TGCGCCAGCAGCCAAGACCGCGTTCGGGAGACCCAGTACTTC.

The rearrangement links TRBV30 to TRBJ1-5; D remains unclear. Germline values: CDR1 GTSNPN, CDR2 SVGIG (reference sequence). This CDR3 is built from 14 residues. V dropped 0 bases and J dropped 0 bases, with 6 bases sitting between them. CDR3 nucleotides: TGTGCCTGGAGTGTAGGGTATAGCAATCAGCCCCAGCATTTT. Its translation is CAWSVGYSNQPQHF.

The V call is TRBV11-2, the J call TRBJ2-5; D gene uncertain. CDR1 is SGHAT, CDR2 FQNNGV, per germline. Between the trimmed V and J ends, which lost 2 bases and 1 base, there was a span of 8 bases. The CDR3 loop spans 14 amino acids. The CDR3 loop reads CASSLLLTQETQYF. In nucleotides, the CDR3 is TGTGCCAGCAGCTTACTGTTGACCCAAGAGACCCAGTACTTC.

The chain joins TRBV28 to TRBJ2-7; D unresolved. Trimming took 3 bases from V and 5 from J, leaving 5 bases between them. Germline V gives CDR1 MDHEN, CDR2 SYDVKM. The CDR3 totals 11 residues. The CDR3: CASSFVDEQYF. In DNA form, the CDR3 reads TGTGCCAGCAGTTTTGTCGACGAGCAGTACTTC.

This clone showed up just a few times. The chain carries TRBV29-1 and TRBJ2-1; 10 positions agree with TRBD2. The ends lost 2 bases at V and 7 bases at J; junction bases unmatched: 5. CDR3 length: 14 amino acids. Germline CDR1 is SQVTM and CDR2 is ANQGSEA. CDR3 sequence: CSVEPGLATNEQFF. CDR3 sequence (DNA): TGCAGCGTTGAACCGGGACTAGCGACGAATGAGCAGTTCTTC.

DNA of the CDR3: TGTGCCAGCAGTTTATCGGATCCAGGTGAGCAGTTCTTC. Translated, it gives CASSLSDPGEQFF. This sequence joins TRBV25-1 and TRBJ2-1, with D hard to call. CDR1 and CDR2 (germline): MGHDK, SYGVNS. The V end was cut by 5 bases, the J end by 9 bases, with 14 bases between. The CDR3 spans 13 residues.

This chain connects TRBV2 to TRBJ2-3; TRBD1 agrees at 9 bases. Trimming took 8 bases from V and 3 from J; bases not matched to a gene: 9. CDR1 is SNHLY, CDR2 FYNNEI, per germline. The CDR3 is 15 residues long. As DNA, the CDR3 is TGTGCCAGCGACGATGCGGGACAGGGTACAGATACGCAGTATTTT. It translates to CASDDAGQGTDTQYF. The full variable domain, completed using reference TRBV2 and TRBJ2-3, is EPEVTQTPSHQVTQMGQEVILRCVPISNHLYFYWYRQILGQKVEFLVSFYNNEISEKSEIFDDQFSVERPDGSNFTLKIRSTKLEDSAMYFCASDDAGQGTDTQYFGPGTRLTVL.

CDR3 bases: TGTGCCAGCAGCGGCCAAGAGACCCAGTACTTC. As protein: CASSGQETQYF. This chain joins TRBV13 and TRBJ2-5; D remains unclear. Per germline, CDR1 PRHDT and CDR2 FYEKMQ (reference sequence). This CDR3 has 11 residues. Trimming shortened V by 5 bases and J by 1 base, and 2 bases separated the two germline ends.

CDR3 amino acids: CASSPGLGGYTF. As DNA, the CDR3 is TGTGCCAGCAGTCCAGGGTTAGGTGGCTACACCTTC. V is TRBV27 and J is TRBJ1-2; D is possibly TRBD1 (5 bases). This CDR3 is built from 12 residues. CDR1 MNHEY and CDR2 SMNVEV come from the germline V gene (reference sequence). Trimming cost V 5 bases and J 7 bases, with 11 bases left between them.

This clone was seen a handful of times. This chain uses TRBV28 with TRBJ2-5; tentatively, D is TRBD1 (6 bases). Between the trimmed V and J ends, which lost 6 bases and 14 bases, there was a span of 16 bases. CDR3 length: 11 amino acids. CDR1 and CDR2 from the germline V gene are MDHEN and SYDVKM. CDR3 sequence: CASSSDRLSYF. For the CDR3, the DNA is TGTGCCAGCAGCTCCGACAGGCTCTCTTACTTC.